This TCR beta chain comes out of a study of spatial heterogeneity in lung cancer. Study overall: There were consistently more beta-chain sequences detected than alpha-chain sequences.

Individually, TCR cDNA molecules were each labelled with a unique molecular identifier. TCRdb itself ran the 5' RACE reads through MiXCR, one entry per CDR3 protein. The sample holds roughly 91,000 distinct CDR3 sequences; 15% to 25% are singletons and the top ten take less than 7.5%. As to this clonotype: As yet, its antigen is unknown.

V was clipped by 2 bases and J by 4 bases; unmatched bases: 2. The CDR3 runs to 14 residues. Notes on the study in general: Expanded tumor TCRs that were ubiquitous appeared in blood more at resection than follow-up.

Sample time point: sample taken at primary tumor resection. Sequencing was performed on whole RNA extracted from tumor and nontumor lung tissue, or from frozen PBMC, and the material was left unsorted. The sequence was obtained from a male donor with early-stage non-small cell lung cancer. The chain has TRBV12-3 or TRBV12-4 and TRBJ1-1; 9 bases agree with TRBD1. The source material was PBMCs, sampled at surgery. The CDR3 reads CASSLRTGATEAFF. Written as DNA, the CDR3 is TGTGCCAGCAGTTTAAGGACAGGGGCCACTGAAGCTTTCTTT.